This T cell receptor (beta chain) was documented in a study of blood T cell repertoires in COVID-19. Germline-derived CDR1 and CDR2 are SGHNT and YENEEA. V dropped 5 bases and J dropped 6; count of bases not matched to a gene: 4. CDR3 length equals 13 residues. Assay: immunoSEQ multiplex PCR; the TCRdb copy retains only in-frame clones and omits some. The sample lists about 35,000 clones, roughly 85% occurring once. The sequenced sample consisted of peripheral blood. The J gene is TRBJ1-2, the V gene TRBV11-3; the match to TRBD1 covers 9 bases. The TCR sequence derives from a man between 60 and 75 years old with active or convalescent COVID-19. DNA of the CDR3: TGTGCCAGCAGCAACGACAGGGGGGATGGCTACACCTTC. Protein sequence: CASSNDRGDGYTF.